A single T cell receptor beta chain is shown here with its context. Its antigen is not known. This sample is drawn from a study of cytomegalovirus exposure and HLA in healthy donors. The study, taken as a whole, reports: Cytomegalovirus-associated status was assigned to about 150 TCR beta chains.

PCR used 60 Vbeta primers and 13 Jbeta primers. The method was immunoSEQ multiplex PCR; TCRdb's version includes in-frame clones alone and lacks a portion of them. The sample holds some 150,000 clones, 60% to 80% seen once. The length of the CDR3 is 14 residues. Trimming stripped 5 bases from V and 2 bases from J, with 13 bases between. Germline loops: CDR1 SGDLS, CDR2 YYNGEE. The receptor comes from a male donor in good health and CMV-seronegative. V usage is TRBV9 and J usage is TRBJ1-2; D is ambiguous. Sequencing was done on a sample of PBMCs. CDR3 DNA sequence: TGTGCCAGCAGTGGGAGGGTATTCAACTATGGCTACACCTTC. Amino acid sequence: CASSGRVFNYGYTF. The whole variable domain, filled in from reference TRBV9 and TRBJ1-2, reads DSGVTQTPKHLITATGQRVTLRCSPRSGDLSVYWYQQSLDQGLQFLIQYYNGEERAKGNILERFSAQQFPDLHSELNLSSLELGDSALYFCASSGRVFNYGYTFGSGTRLTVV.